This T cell receptor (beta chain) was documented in a study of early T cells in non-severe SARS-CoV-2 infection. Study-wide context: The study sequenced bulk RNA from unsorted whole blood, with chains unpaired.

The ends were cut back, 2 bases at V and 4 bases at J, with 20 bases in the middle. The CDR3 runs to 17 residues. Germline CDR1 reads SGHDN; CDR2 reads FVKESK. In its sample, this clonotype was seen many times. A single record per CDR3 protein comes from TCRdb applying MiXCR to the 5' RACE reads. The top ten hold 4.5% to 5.5% of the sample, which has fewer than 35,000 distinct CDR3 sequences, 5.7% seen once. The source of this sequence is an adult who was a healthcare worker with PCR-confirmed SARS-CoV-2 infection or an uninfected control (not recorded which). The chain links TRBV14 to TRBJ1-1; D is uncertain. Sequencing was performed on whole blood. CDR3 bases: TGTGCCAGCAGCCAAAAATTGGGATGGCAACGGGGCACTGAAGCTTTCTTT. This gives the protein CASSQKLGWQRGTEAFF. Looking up the rest from reference TRBV14 and TRBJ1-1 gives the full variable domain: EAGVTQFPSHSVIEKGQTVTLRCDPISGHDNLYWYRRVMGKEIKFLLHFVKESKQDESGMPNNRFLAERTGGTYSTLKVQPAELEDSGVYFCASSQKLGWQRGTEAFFGQGTRLTVV.